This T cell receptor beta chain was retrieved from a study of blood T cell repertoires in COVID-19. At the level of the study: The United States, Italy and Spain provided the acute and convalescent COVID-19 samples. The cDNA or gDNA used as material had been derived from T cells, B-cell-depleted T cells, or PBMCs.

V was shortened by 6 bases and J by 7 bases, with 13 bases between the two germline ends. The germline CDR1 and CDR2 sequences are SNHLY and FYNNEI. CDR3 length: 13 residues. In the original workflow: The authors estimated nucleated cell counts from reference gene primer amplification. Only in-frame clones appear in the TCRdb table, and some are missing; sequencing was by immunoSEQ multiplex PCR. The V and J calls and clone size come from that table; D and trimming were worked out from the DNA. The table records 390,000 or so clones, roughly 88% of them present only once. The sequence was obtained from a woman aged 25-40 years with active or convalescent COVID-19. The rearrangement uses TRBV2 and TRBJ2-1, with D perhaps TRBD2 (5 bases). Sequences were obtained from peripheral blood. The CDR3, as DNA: TGTGCCAGCAGGGTGGGAGTCGGTAATGAGCAGTTCTTC. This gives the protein CASRVGVGNEQFF.